This paragraph covers one T cell receptor beta chain sequence. Its antigen remains unidentified. Donors comprised healthy HIV-negative adults lacking recent acute infections or vaccinations. Original handling: There were no quality scores in the junction-only immunoSEQ sequences, so filtering differed. Profiling relied on immunoSEQ multiplex PCR, and the TCRdb table lists in-frame clones only, not all of them. That table supplies the V and J calls and clone size; D and trimming were determined from the DNA. The data contain about 2.5 million clones, roughly 90% of them singletons. The source of the sample is a study of shared clonotypes between healthy human individuals. Study-wide points: Specimens sampled were limited to blood, with tissue repertoires likely differing.

Trimming shortened V by 4 bases and J by 4 bases, and 14 bases separated the two germline ends. Germline CDR1 and CDR2: SGHRS and YFSETQ. The CDR3 length is 14 residues. The chain is built from TRBV5-1 and TRBJ1-2; TRBD1 is a possible D gene (5 bases). The TCR comes from a man aged 18 to 29 in good health. Some clones in this sample may be carry-over from other donors' samples. The specimen sequenced was naive CD4+ T cells from PBMCs. Subset reported: CD45RA+ positively selected. CDR3 bases: TGCGCCAGCAGCCCGTCGACGGGGGTCTATGGCTACACCTTC. This sequence encodes CASSPSTGVYGYTF.